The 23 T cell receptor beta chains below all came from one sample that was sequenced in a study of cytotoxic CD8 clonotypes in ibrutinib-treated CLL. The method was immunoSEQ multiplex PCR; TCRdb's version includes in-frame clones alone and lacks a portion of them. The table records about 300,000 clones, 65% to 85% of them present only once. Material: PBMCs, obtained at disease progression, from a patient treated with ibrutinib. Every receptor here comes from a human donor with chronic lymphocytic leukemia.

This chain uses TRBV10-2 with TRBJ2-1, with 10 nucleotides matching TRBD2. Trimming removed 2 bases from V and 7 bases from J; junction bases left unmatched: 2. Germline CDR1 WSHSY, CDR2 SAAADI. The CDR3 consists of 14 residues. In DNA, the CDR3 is TGCGCCAGCAGTGAGAGCGGGGGGGCAAATGAGCAGTTCTTC. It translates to CASSESGGANEQFF.

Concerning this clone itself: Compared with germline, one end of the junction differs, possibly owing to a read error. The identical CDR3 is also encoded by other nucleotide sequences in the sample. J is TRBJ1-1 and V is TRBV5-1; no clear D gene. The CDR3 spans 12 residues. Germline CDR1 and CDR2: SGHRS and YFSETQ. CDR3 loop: CASSLTNTEAFF. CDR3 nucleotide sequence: TGCGCCAGCAGCTTGACAAACACAGAAGCTTTCTTT.

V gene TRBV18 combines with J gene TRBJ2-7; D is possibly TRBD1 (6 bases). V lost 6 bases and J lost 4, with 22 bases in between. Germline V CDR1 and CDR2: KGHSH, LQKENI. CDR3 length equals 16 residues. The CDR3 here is CASSQWGDRRPYEQYF. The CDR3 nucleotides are TGTGCCAGCTCCCAATGGGGCGACAGGAGGCCATACGAGCAGTACTTC.

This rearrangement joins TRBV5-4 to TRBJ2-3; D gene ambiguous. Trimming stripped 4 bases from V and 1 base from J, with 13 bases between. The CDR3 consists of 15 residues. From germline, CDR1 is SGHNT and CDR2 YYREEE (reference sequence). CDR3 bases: TGTGCCAGCAGCGTCGTGACGAGCGGCACAGATACGCAGTATTTT. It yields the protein CASSVVTSGTDTQYF.

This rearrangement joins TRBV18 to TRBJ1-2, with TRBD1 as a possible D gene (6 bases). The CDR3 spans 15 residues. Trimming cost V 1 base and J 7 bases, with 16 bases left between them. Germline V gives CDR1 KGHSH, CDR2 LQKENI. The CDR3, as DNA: TGTGCCAGCTCACCACTCGGAGGGGGGTATGGTGGCTACACCTTC. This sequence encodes CASSPLGGGYGGYTF.

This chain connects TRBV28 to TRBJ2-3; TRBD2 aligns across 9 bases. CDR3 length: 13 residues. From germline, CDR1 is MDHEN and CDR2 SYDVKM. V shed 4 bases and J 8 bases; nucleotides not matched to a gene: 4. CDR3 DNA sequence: TGTGCCAGCAGTTCCAGCGGGAGGAGTACGCAGTATTTT. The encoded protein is CASSSSGRSTQYF. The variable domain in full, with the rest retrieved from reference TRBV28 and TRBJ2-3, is DVKVTQSSRYLVKRTGEKVFLECVQDMDHENMFWYRQDPGLGLRLIYFSYDVKMKEKGDIPEGYSVSREKKERFSLILESASTNQTSMYLCASSSSGRSTQYFGPGTRLTVL.

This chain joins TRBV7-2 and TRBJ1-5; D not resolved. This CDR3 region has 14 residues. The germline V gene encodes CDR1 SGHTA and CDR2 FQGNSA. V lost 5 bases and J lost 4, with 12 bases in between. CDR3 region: CASSPRGANQPQHF. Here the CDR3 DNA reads TGTGCCAGCAGCCCTCGAGGAGCTAATCAGCCCCAGCATTTT.

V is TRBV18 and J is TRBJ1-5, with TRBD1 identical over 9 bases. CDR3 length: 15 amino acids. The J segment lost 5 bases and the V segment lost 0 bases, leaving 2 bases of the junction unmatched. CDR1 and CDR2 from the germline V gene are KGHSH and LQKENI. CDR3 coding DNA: TGTGCCAGCTCACCACCGGGACAGGGTGATCAGCCCCAGCATTTT. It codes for CASSPPGQGDQPQHF.

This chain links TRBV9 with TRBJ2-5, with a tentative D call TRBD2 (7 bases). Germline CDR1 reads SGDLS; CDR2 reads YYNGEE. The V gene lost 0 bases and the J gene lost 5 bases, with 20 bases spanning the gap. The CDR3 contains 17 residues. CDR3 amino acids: CASSVEGGREWIETQYF. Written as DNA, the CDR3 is TGTGCCAGCAGCGTAGAGGGGGGGCGAGAGTGGATTGAGACCCAGTACTTC. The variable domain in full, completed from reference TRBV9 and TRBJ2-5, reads DSGVTQTPKHLITATGQRVTLRCSPRSGDLSVYWYQQSLDQGLQFLIQYYNGEERAKGNILERFSAQQFPDLHSELNLSSLELGDSALYFCASSVEGGREWIETQYFGPGTRLLVL.

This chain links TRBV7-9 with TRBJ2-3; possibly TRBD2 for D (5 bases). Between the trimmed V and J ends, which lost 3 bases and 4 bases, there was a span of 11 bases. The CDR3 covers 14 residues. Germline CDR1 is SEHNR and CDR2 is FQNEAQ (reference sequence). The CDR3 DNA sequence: TGTGCCAGCAGCTTGGAGCTAGCAGCAGATACGCAGTATTTT. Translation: CASSLELAADTQYF.

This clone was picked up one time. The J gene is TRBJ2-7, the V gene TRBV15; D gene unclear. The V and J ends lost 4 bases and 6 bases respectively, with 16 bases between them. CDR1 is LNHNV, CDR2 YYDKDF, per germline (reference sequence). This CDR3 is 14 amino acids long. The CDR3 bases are TGTGCCACCAGCAAACCAGACGGCTTCGGCGAGCAGTACTTC. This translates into CATSKPDGFGEQYF.

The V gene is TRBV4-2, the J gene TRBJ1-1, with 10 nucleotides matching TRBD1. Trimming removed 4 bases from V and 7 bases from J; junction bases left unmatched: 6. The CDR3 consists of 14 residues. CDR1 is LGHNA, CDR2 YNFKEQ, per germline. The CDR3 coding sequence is TGTGCCAGCAGCCCGACAGGGGGCAGTTTTGAAGCTTTCTTT. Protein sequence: CASSPTGGSFEAFF.

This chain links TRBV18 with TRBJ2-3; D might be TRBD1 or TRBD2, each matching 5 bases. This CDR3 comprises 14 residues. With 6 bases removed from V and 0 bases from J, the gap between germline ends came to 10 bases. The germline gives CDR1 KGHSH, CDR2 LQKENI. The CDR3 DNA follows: TGTGCCAGCTCCCTCCGGGACAGCACAGATACGCAGTATTTT. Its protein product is CASSLRDSTDTQYF.

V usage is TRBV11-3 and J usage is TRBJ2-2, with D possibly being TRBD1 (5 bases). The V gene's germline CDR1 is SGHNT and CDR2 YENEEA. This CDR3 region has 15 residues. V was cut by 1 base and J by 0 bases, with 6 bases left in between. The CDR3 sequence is CASSLGTSNTGELFF. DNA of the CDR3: TGTGCCAGCAGCTTAGGGACATCGAACACCGGGGAGCTGTTTTTT.

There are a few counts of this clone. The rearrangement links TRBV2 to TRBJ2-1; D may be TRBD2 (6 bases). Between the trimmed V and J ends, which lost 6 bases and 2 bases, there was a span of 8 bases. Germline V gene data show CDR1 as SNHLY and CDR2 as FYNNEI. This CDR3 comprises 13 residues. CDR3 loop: CASRGGTYNEQFF. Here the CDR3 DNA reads TGTGCCAGCAGGGGAGGTACCTACAATGAGCAGTTCTTC.

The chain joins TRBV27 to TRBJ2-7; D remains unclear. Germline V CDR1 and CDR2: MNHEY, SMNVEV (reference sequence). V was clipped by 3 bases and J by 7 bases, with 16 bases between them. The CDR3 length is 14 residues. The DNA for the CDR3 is TGTGCCAGCAGTTTTTCTGGACCGACGAGGGAGCAGTACTTC. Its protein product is CASSFSGPTREQYF.

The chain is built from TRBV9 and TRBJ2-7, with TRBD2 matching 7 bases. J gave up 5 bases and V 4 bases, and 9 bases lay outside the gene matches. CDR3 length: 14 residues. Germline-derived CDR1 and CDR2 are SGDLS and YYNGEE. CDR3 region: CASSRAGSRDEQYF. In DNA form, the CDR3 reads TGTGCCAGCAGCCGAGCGGGATCGAGGGACGAGCAGTACTTC.

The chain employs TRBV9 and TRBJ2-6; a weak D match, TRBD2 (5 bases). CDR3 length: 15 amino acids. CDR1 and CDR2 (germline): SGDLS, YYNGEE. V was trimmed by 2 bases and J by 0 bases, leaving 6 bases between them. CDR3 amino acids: CASSVGNSGANVLTF. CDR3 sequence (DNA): TGTGCCAGCAGCGTCGGGAACTCTGGGGCCAACGTCCTGACTTTC.

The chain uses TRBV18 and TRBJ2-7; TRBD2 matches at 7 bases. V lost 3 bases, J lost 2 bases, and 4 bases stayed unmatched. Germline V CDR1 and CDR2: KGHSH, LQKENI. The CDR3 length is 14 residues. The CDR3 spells CASSPGREAYEQYF. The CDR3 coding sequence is TGTGCCAGCTCACCGGGACGGGAGGCCTACGAGCAGTACTTC.

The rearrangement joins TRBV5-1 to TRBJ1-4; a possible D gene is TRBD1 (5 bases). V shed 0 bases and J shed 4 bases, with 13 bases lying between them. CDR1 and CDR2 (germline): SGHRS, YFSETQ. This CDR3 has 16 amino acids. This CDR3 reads CASSLGARDLNEKLFF. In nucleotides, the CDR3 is TGCGCCAGCAGCTTGGGTGCCCGGGACCTTAATGAAAAACTGTTTTTT. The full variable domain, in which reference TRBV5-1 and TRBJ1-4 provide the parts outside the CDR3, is KAGVTQTPRYLIKTRGQQVTLSCSPISGHRSVSWYQQTPGQGLQFLFEYFSETQRNKGNFPGRFSGRQFSNSRSEMNVSTLELGDSALYLCASSLGARDLNEKLFFGSGTQLSVL.

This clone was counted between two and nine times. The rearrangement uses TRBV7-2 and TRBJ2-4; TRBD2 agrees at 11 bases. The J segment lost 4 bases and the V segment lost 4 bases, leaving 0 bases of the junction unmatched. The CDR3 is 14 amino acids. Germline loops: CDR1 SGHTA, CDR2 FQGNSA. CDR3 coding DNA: TGTGCCAGCAGCTCTAGCGGGGGGAAAAACATTCAGTACTTC. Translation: CASSSSGGKNIQYF.

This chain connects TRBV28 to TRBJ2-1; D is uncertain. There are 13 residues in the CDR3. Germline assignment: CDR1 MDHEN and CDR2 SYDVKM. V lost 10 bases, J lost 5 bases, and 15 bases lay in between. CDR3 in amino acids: CATGGGLHNEQFF. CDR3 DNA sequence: TGTGCCACCGGTGGTGGGTTGCACAATGAGCAGTTCTTC.

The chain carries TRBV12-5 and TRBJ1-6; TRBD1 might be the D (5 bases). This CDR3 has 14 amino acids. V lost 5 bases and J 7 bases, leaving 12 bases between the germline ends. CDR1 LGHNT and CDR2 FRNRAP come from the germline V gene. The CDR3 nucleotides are TGTGCTAGTGGTCCTGGGGGGAAGAATTCACCCCTCCACTTT. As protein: CASGPGGKNSPLHF.